The next 3 T cell receptor beta chains were all read from a single sample in a study of blood T cell repertoires in COVID-19 (dated by TCRdb to the early 2020s). Library creation used the immunoSEQ multiplex PCR assay. Sourced from immuneACCESS, this table was stored by TCRdb with only in-frame sequences that have V and J called. A share of the clones is absent; for the studies checked, an unresolved V gene accounts for under half, and the remainder has no known explanation. This sample gives 150,000 to 200,000 clones in total; 77% of them show up just once. 2.5% to 3% of the sample belongs to the ten largest clones. The sequencing input was peripheral blood. Source of these receptors: a man aged 65-85 years with acute or convalescent COVID-19.

The chain uses TRBV15 and TRBJ1-3; D gene unclear. CDR1 and CDR2 (germline): LNHNV, YYDKDF (reference sequence). There are 14 residues in the CDR3. V lost 0 bases and J 3 bases, leaving 6 bases between the germline ends. The DNA for the CDR3 is TGTGCCACCAGCAGAGATCTAGATGGAAACACCATATATTTT. It is translated as CATSRDLDGNTIYF.

The chain links TRBV6-5 to TRBJ2-7; 8 positions agree with TRBD1. This CDR3 spans 13 amino acids. Germline V gene data show CDR1 as MNHEY and CDR2 as SVGAGI. Unmatched junction bases numbered 6, after V lost 6 bases and J lost 5 bases. The CDR3 sequence: CASRSRGPNEQYF. The CDR3 region has the DNA TGTGCCAGCAGGTCCAGGGGGCCAAACGAGCAGTACTTC.

The chain combines TRBV14 with TRBJ1-4; D is uncertain. Germline loops: CDR1 SGHDN, CDR2 FVKESK. The V end lost 0 bases, the J end lost 3 bases, and 5 bases lay between the germline ends. This CDR3 is 14 amino acids long. In DNA form, the CDR3 reads TGTGCCAGCAGCCAAGAAGGAGCTAATGAAAAACTGTTTTTT. Protein sequence: CASSQEGANEKLFF.